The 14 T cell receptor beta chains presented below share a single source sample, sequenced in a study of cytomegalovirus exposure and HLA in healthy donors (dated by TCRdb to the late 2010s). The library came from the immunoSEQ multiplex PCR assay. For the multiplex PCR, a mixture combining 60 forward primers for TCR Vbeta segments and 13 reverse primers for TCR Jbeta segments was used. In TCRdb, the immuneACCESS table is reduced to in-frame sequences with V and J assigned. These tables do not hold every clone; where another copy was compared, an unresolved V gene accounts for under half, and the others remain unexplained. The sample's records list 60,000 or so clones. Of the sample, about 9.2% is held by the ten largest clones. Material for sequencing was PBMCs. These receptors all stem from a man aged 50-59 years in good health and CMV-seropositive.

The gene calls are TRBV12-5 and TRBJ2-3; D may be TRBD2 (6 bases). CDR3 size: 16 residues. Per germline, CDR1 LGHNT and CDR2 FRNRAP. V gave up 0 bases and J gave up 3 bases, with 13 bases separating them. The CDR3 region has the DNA TGTGCTAGTGGTTTGGTACGGGGAGGAGGTACAGATACGCAGTATTTT. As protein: CASGLVRGGGTDTQYF.

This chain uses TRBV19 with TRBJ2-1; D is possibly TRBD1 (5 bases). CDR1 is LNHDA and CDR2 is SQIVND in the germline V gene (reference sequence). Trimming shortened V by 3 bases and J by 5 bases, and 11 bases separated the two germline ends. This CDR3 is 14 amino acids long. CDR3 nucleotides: TGTGCCAGTAGTATTAGGGGTACCCACAATGAGCAGTTCTTC. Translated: CASSIRGTHNEQFF.

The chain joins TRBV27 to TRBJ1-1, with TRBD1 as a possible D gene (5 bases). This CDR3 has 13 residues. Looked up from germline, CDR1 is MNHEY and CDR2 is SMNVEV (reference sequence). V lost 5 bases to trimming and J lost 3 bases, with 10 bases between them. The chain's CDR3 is CASSVREDTEAFF. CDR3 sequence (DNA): TGTGCCAGCAGTGTCAGGGAGGACACTGAAGCTTTCTTT.

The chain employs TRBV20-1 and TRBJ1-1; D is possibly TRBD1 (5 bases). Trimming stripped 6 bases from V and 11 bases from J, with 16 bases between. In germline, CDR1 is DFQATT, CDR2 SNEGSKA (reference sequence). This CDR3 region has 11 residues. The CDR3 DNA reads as TGCAGTGCCCGGGGGTCAGGGAATGCTTTCTTT. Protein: CSARGSGNAFF.

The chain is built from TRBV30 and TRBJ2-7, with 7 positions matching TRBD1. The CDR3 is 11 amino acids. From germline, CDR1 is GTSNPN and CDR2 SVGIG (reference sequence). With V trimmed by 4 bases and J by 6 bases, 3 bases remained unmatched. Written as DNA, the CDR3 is TGTGCCTGGAATCACAGGGGCGAGCAGTACTTC. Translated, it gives CAWNHRGEQYF.

The CDR3 coding sequence is TGCAGTGCCGGTGTTTCCTACGAGCAGTACTTC. Its translation: CSAGVSYEQYF. This sequence joins TRBV20-1 and TRBJ2-7, with D unclear. Germline loops: CDR1 DFQATT, CDR2 SNEGSKA (reference sequence). The CDR3 runs to 11 residues. The V end lost 6 bases, the J end lost 1 base, and 7 bases lay between the germline ends.

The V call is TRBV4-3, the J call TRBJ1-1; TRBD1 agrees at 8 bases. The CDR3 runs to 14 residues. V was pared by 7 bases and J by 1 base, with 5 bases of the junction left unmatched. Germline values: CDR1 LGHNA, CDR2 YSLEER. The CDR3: CASKQTGANTEAFF. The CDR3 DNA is TGCGCCAGCAAACAGACAGGGGCGAACACTGAAGCTTTCTTT.

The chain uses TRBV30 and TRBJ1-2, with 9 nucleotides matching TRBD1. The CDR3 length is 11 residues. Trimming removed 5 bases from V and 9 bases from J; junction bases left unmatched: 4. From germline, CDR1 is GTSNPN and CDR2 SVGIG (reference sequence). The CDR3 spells CAWGTGRSYTF. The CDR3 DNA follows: TGTGCCTGGGGGACAGGGCGTAGCTACACCTTC.

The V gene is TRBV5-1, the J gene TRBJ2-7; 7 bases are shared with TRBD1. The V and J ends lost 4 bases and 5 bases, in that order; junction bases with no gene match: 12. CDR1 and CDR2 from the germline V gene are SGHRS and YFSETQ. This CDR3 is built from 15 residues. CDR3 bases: TGCGCCAGCAGCATACAGGGGCCTCTGGTCGACGAGCAGTACTTC. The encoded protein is CASSIQGPLVDEQYF.

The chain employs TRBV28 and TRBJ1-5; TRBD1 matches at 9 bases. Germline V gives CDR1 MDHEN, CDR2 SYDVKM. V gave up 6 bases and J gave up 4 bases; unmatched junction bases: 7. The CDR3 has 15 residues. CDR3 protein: CASSLTGGQNQPQHF. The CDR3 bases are TGTGCCAGCAGCTTGACAGGGGGTCAGAATCAGCCCCAGCATTTT. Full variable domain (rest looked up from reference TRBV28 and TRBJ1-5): DVKVTQSSRYLVKRTGEKVFLECVQDMDHENMFWYRQDPGLGLRLIYFSYDVKMKEKGDIPEGYSVSREKKERFSLILESASTNQTSMYLCASSLTGGQNQPQHFGDGTRLSIL.

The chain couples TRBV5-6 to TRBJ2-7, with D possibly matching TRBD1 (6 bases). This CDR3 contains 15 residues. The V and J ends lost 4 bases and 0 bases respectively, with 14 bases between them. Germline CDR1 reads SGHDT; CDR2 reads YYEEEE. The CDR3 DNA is TGTGCCAGCAGCAACCAGGGGCCTCTCTCCTACGAGCAGTACTTC. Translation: CASSNQGPLSYEQYF. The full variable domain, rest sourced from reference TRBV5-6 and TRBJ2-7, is DAGVTQSPTHLIKTRGQQVTLRCSPKSGHDTVSWYQQALGQGPQFIFQYYEEEERQRGNFPDRFSGHQFPNYSSELNVNALLLGDSALYLCASSNQGPLSYEQYFGPGTRLTVT.

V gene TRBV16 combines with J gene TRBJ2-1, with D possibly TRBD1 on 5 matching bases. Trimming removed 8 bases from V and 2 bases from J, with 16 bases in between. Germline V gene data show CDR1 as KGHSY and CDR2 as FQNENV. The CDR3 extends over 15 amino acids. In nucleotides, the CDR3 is TGTGCCAGCTCCCCCTTGACAGCCGCCTACAATGAGCAGTTCTTC. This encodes CASSPLTAAYNEQFF. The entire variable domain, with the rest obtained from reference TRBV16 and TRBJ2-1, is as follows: GEEVAQTPKHLVRGEGQKAKLYCAPIKGHSYVFWYQQVLKNEFKFLISFQNENVFDETGMPKERFSAKCLPNSPCSLEIQATKLEDSAVYFCASSPLTAAYNEQFFGPGTRLTVL.

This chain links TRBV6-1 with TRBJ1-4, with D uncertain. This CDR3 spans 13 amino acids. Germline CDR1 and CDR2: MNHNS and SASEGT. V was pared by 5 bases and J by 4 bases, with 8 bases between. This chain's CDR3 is CASSRERNEKLFF. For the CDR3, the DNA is TGTGCCAGCAGTCGTGAGCGTAATGAAAAACTGTTTTTT.

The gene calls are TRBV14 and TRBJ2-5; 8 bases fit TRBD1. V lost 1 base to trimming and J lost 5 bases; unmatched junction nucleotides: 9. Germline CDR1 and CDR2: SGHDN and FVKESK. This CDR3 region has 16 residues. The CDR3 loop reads CASSQAPTGVVETQYF. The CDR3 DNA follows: TGTGCCAGCAGCCAAGCTCCGACAGGGGTTGTGGAGACCCAGTACTTC. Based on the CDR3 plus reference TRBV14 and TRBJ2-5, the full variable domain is EAGVTQFPSHSVIEKGQTVTLRCDPISGHDNLYWYRRVMGKEIKFLLHFVKESKQDESGMPNNRFLAERTGGTYSTLKVQPAELEDSGVYFCASSQAPTGVVETQYFGPGTRLLVL.